This is a list of T cell receptor beta chains from one sample in a study of post-analysis software for immune sequencing data. TCRdb called the PCR reads again in MiXCR, with one record for every CDR3 protein. The sample includes almost 700,000 distinct CDR3 sequences, more than 50% seen only once; the top ten take around 11%. Sequences were obtained from blood. These receptors were obtained from a girl aged 2-10 years with multiple sclerosis. Both conserved end residues are part of each CDR3. A D gene is named only where the DNA matches it firmly. For some rows the clone size is stated as once, few or many, or as a class when expanded; others skip it.

j_gene: TRBJ2-1; abundance: NA; d_gene: NA; v_gene: TRBV5-1; CDR3aa: CASSPATGSLDEQFF; CDR3nt: TGCGCCAGCAGCCCCGCTACAGGGTCTTTGGATGAGCAGTTCTTC
j_gene: TRBJ2-1; abundance: once; d_gene: NA; v_gene: TRBV6-5; CDR3aa: CASKGQAYNEQFF; CDR3nt: TGTGCCAGCAAAGGTCAGGCGTACAATGAGCAGTTCTTC
j_gene: TRBJ2-3; abundance: few; d_gene: NA; v_gene: TRBV2; CDR3aa: CASRGGLAGTDTQYF; CDR3nt: TGTGCCAGCAGAGGAGGGCTAGCTGGCACAGATACGCAGTATTTT
j_gene: TRBJ1-4; abundance: NA; d_gene: NA; v_gene: TRBV29-1; CDR3aa: CSVGDGQKLFF; CDR3nt: TGCAGTGTCGGCGACGGCCAAAAACTGTTTTTT
j_gene: TRBJ2-5; abundance: few; d_gene: TRBD2; v_gene: TRBV20-1; CDR3aa: CSAPTSVSGGIQYF; CDR3nt: TGCAGTGCTCCAACCTCGGTCAGCGGGGGGATCCAGTACTTC
j_gene: TRBJ2-3; abundance: few; d_gene: NA; v_gene: TRBV20-1; CDR3aa: CSAEIVSTDTQYF; CDR3nt: TGCAGTGCTGAGATCGTTAGCACAGATACGCAGTATTTT
j_gene: TRBJ2-1; abundance: NA; d_gene: NA; v_gene: TRBV29-1; CDR3aa: CSASLGEQFF; CDR3nt: TGCAGCGCGTCCCTCGGGGAGCAGTTCTTC
j_gene: TRBJ1-2; abundance: few; d_gene: NA; v_gene: TRBV7-2; CDR3aa: CASTLTPDILLSGYTF; CDR3nt: TGTGCCAGCACCCTTACTCCAGACATTCTCCTTTCCGGCTACACCTTC
j_gene: TRBJ2-2; abundance: once; d_gene: NA; v_gene: TRBV20-1; CDR3aa: CSAPLKGGTERNGELFF; CDR3nt: TGCAGTGCTCCTCTAAAGGGCGGGACAGAGAGGAACGGGGAGCTGTTTTTT
j_gene: TRBJ2-3; abundance: NA; d_gene: NA; v_gene: TRBV29-1; CDR3aa: CSVSLGVSTDTQYF; CDR3nt: TGCAGCGTTTCATTAGGGGTCAGCACAGATACGCAGTATTTT
j_gene: TRBJ2-1; abundance: NA; d_gene: NA; v_gene: TRBV21-1; CDR3aa: CARRQGPNEQFF; CDR3nt: TGTGCCAGGCGACAGGGACCCAATGAGCAGTTCTTC
j_gene: TRBJ1-2; abundance: once; d_gene: NA; v_gene: TRBV12-3/TRBV12-4; CDR3aa: CASSPRLGLRYTF; CDR3nt: TGTGCCAGCAGCCCAAGACTGGGCCTTCGCTACACCTTC
j_gene: TRBJ1-2; abundance: NA; d_gene: NA; v_gene: TRBV7-9; CDR3aa: CASSPRSEWGGNYGYTF; CDR3nt: TGTGCCAGCAGCCCCCGATCCGAGTGGGGCGGGAACTATGGCTACACCTTC
j_gene: TRBJ2-4; abundance: NA; d_gene: NA; v_gene: TRBV15; CDR3aa: CATSRDVKNIQYF; CDR3nt: TGTGCCACCAGCAGAGATGTAAAAAACATTCAGTACTTC
j_gene: TRBJ1-2; abundance: once; d_gene: TRBD1; v_gene: TRBV20-1; CDR3aa: CSARDTVMGQGVNYGYTF; CDR3nt: TGCAGTGCTAGAGATACGGTCATGGGACAGGGGGTTAACTATGGCTACACCTTC
j_gene: TRBJ2-1; abundance: NA; d_gene: TRBD2; v_gene: TRBV29-1; CDR3aa: CSVDKLLALGMNEQFF; CDR3nt: TGCAGCGTTGACAAGCTACTAGCGCTTGGGATGAATGAGCAGTTCTTC
j_gene: TRBJ2-1; abundance: NA; d_gene: TRBD1; v_gene: TRBV2; CDR3aa: CASGRTGGDEQFF; CDR3nt: TGTGCCAGCGGGAGGACAGGGGGCGATGAGCAGTTCTTC
j_gene: TRBJ2-1; abundance: NA; d_gene: NA; v_gene: TRBV6-5; CDR3aa: CASSYSLGSNEQFF; CDR3nt: TGTGCCAGCAGTTACTCTTTGGGTAGTAATGAGCAGTTCTTC
j_gene: TRBJ2-1; abundance: once; d_gene: NA; v_gene: TRBV3-1; CDR3aa: CASSQELGELNYNEQFF; CDR3nt: TGTGCCAGCAGCCAAGAGCTAGGGGAACTTAACTACAATGAGCAGTTCTTC
j_gene: TRBJ2-6; abundance: NA; d_gene: NA; v_gene: TRBV7-2; CDR3aa: CASSLMVSDGANVLTF; CDR3nt: TGTGCCAGCAGCTTAATGGTCTCGGACGGGGCCAACGTCCTGACTTTC
j_gene: TRBJ2-3; abundance: NA; d_gene: TRBD1; v_gene: TRBV12-3/TRBV12-4; CDR3aa: CASTDGTGSTDTQYF; CDR3nt: TGTGCCAGCACCGACGGGACAGGGAGCACAGATACGCAGTATTTT
j_gene: TRBJ1-4; abundance: NA; d_gene: NA; v_gene: TRBV7-8; CDR3aa: CASSLVAADNEKLFF; CDR3nt: TGTGCCAGCAGCTTAGTGGCGGCAGATAATGAAAAACTGTTTTTT
j_gene: TRBJ1-5; abundance: few; d_gene: NA; v_gene: TRBV20-1; CDR3aa: CSARDRGGVGDQPQHF; CDR3nt: TGCAGTGCTAGAGATAGGGGAGGGGTGGGCGATCAGCCCCAGCATTTT
j_gene: TRBJ2-3; abundance: NA; d_gene: NA; v_gene: TRBV15; CDR3aa: CATSRVTDTQYF; CDR3nt: TGTGCCACCAGCAGAGTGACAGATACGCAGTATTTT
j_gene: TRBJ2-7; abundance: NA; d_gene: TRBD1; v_gene: TRBV7-3; CDR3aa: CASSPEQGTVHEQYF; CDR3nt: TGTGCCAGCAGCCCGGAACAGGGGACCGTACACGAGCAGTACTTC
j_gene: TRBJ1-2; abundance: few; d_gene: TRBD1; v_gene: TRBV4-3; CDR3aa: CASSQDVGTGSYDGYTF; CDR3nt: TGCGCCAGCAGCCAAGATGTGGGGACAGGGTCGTATGATGGCTACACCTTC
j_gene: TRBJ2-5; abundance: NA; d_gene: TRBD2; v_gene: TRBV11-3; CDR3aa: CASTPPGGGYQETQYF; CDR3nt: TGTGCCAGCACTCCGCCCGGGGGGGGGTACCAAGAGACCCAGTACTTC
j_gene: TRBJ2-1; abundance: NA; d_gene: NA; v_gene: TRBV9; CDR3aa: CASSPGGLAAINYNEQFF; CDR3nt: TGTGCCAGCAGCCCCGGGGGCCTGGCGGCCATAAACTACAATGAGCAGTTCTTC
j_gene: TRBJ1-2; abundance: NA; d_gene: TRBD1; v_gene: TRBV7-9; CDR3aa: CASSEDRGNGYTF; CDR3nt: TGTGCCAGCAGCGAGGACAGGGGTAATGGCTACACCTTC
j_gene: TRBJ1-1; abundance: NA; d_gene: NA; v_gene: TRBV29-1; CDR3aa: CSVGGGPEAFF; CDR3nt: TGCAGCGTTGGGGGGGGTCCTGAAGCTTTCTTT
j_gene: TRBJ2-3; abundance: NA; d_gene: NA; v_gene: TRBV18; CDR3aa: CASSPIRNAITDTQYF; CDR3nt: TGTGCCAGCTCACCAATAAGGAACGCAATCACAGATACGCAGTATTTT
j_gene: TRBJ2-3; abundance: NA; d_gene: TRBD1; v_gene: TRBV10-3; CDR3aa: CAISESRDSSTGTQYF; CDR3nt: TGTGCCATCAGTGAGTCGAGGGACAGTAGCACAGGTACGCAGTATTTT
j_gene: TRBJ2-1; abundance: NA; d_gene: NA; v_gene: TRBV6-6; CDR3aa: CASTQEGGEQFF; CDR3nt: TGTGCCAGCACTCAAGAGGGCGGTGAGCAGTTCTTC
j_gene: TRBJ2-1; abundance: NA; d_gene: NA; v_gene: TRBV10-3; CDR3aa: CAIRIDNEQFF; CDR3nt: TGTGCCATCAGAATCGACAATGAGCAGTTCTTC
j_gene: TRBJ1-1; abundance: NA; d_gene: NA; v_gene: TRBV20-1; CDR3aa: CSATDGNTEAFF; CDR3nt: TGCAGTGCCACGGACGGTAACACTGAAGCTTTCTTT
j_gene: TRBJ2-7; abundance: few; d_gene: TRBD1; v_gene: TRBV20-1; CDR3aa: CSALDRDSYEQYF; CDR3nt: TGCAGTGCTCTCGACAGGGATAGCTACGAGCAGTACTTC
j_gene: TRBJ1-5; abundance: few; d_gene: TRBD1; v_gene: TRBV29-1; CDR3aa: CSVRQGGGNQPQHF; CDR3nt: TGCAGCGTTCGACAGGGAGGGGGCAATCAGCCCCAGCATTTT
j_gene: TRBJ1-2; abundance: NA; d_gene: NA; v_gene: TRBV6-1; CDR3aa: CVSSEQGALVYGYTF; CDR3nt: TGTGTCAGCAGTGAACAGGGAGCTTTGGTCTATGGCTACACCTTC
j_gene: TRBJ2-1; abundance: NA; d_gene: NA; v_gene: TRBV7-9; CDR3aa: CASSLNTGDEQFF; CDR3nt: TGTGCCAGCAGCTTAAACACAGGTGATGAGCAGTTCTTC
j_gene: TRBJ2-3; abundance: NA; d_gene: TRBD2; v_gene: TRBV20-1; CDR3aa: CSALTTSGGSDTQYF; CDR3nt: TGCAGTGCCCTCACGACTAGCGGGGGCTCAGATACGCAGTATTTT
j_gene: TRBJ2-7; abundance: NA; d_gene: NA; v_gene: TRBV27; CDR3aa: CASALGSRYEQYF; CDR3nt: TGTGCCAGCGCCTTGGGCAGCCGCTACGAGCAGTACTTC
j_gene: TRBJ1-1; abundance: NA; d_gene: NA; v_gene: TRBV6-5; CDR3aa: CASRPQGYAEAFF; CDR3nt: TGTGCCAGCAGACCCCAGGGGTACGCTGAAGCTTTCTTT
j_gene: TRBJ2-3; abundance: NA; d_gene: NA; v_gene: TRBV25-1; CDR3aa: CASSPGDLPGTDTQYF; CDR3nt: TGTGCCAGCTCCCCGGGGGACTTGCCCGGCACAGATACGCAGTATTTT
j_gene: TRBJ2-5; abundance: NA; d_gene: TRBD1; v_gene: TRBV24-1; CDR3aa: CATSDDQTGLLGETQYF; CDR3nt: TGTGCCACCAGTGATGATCAGACAGGGTTATTGGGAGAGACCCAGTACTTC
j_gene: TRBJ2-1; abundance: few; d_gene: TRBD1; v_gene: TRBV7-2; CDR3aa: CASSLVGGTGMGQFF; CDR3nt: TGTGCCAGCAGCTTAGTGGGGGGGACAGGGATGGGGCAGTTCTTC
j_gene: TRBJ1-2; abundance: NA; d_gene: NA; v_gene: TRBV20-1; CDR3aa: CSARDLRNNYGYTF; CDR3nt: TGCAGTGCTAGAGATCTGAGGAATAACTATGGCTACACCTTC
j_gene: TRBJ2-5; abundance: few; d_gene: NA; v_gene: TRBV11-3; CDR3aa: CASRLTARETQYF; CDR3nt: TGTGCCAGCAGATTAACTGCCCGGGAGACCCAGTACTTC
j_gene: TRBJ2-1; abundance: NA; d_gene: NA; v_gene: TRBV19; CDR3aa: CASSPRVRSYNEQFF; CDR3nt: TGTGCCAGTAGCCCCAGGGTAAGGTCCTACAATGAGCAGTTCTTC
j_gene: TRBJ2-5; abundance: few; d_gene: NA; v_gene: TRBV20-1; CDR3aa: CSARDGDRTQYF; CDR3nt: TGCAGTGCTAGAGATGGGGATAGGACCCAGTACTTC
j_gene: TRBJ1-5; abundance: NA; d_gene: NA; v_gene: TRBV6-5; CDR3aa: CASSRGVGQPQHF; CDR3nt: TGTGCCAGCAGTAGGGGAGTAGGGCAGCCCCAGCATTTT
j_gene: TRBJ2-4; abundance: NA; d_gene: NA; v_gene: TRBV4-2; CDR3aa: CPGTVDIQYF; CDR3nt: TGTCCGGGGACGGTAGACATTCAGTACTTC
j_gene: TRBJ2-7; abundance: few; d_gene: TRBD1; v_gene: TRBV5-1; CDR3aa: CASSLGTGIYEQYF; CDR3nt: TGCGCCAGCAGCTTGGGGACAGGGATCTACGAGCAGTACTTC